The next 9 T cell receptor beta chains were all read from a single sample in a study of sequential checkpoint blockade in melanoma. Treatment described: randomized to nivolumab then ipilimumab (arm A) or the reverse (arm B). Libraries were prepared by immunoSEQ multiplex PCR; TCRdb keeps only in-frame clonotypes and omits some of them. Of approximately 18,000 clones in the sample, about 80% were seen once. This specimen was CD8+ T cells sorted from blood (inferred from file names), taken from a patient given nivolumab and ipilimumab in sequence. The receptors stem from a human donor with melanoma.

This chain links TRBV29-1 with TRBJ1-2, with a possible D match to TRBD1 (5 bases). The CDR3 is made up of 13 amino acids. Germline-derived CDR1 and CDR2 are SQVTM and ANQGSEA. Trimming took off 3 bases at V and 3 bases at J, with 11 bases between the two ends. In DNA form, the CDR3 reads TGCAGCGTTGACACCGACAGAGACTATGGCTACACCTTC. Residues: CSVDTDRDYGYTF.

V is TRBV7-2 and J is TRBJ2-7; D is possibly TRBD1 (5 bases). Trimming cost V 4 bases and J 2 bases, with 9 bases left between them. The germline gives CDR1 SGHTA, CDR2 FQGNSA. This CDR3 has 13 amino acids. The DNA for the CDR3 is TGTGCCAGCAGCTGGACAACCCCCTACGAGCAGTACTTC. Its translation is CASSWTTPYEQYF.

The rearrangement links TRBV7-3 to TRBJ1-1; D uncertain. Germline-derived CDR1 and CDR2 are SGHTA and FQGTGA. V gave up 5 bases and J gave up 1 base, with 20 bases separating them. This CDR3 region has 17 residues. The CDR3 loop reads CASSPWEAGIRNTEAFF. CDR3 bases: TGTGCCAGCAGCCCCTGGGAGGCCGGCATCAGGAACACTGAAGCTTTCTTT. Full variable domain (remainder filled in from reference TRBV7-3 and TRBJ1-1): GAGVSQTPSNKVTEKGKYVELRCDPISGHTALYWYRQSLGQGPEFLIYFQGTGAADDSGLPNDRFFAVRPEGSVSTLKIQRTERGDSAVYLCASSPWEAGIRNTEAFFGQGTRLTVV.

As to this clone: A read error may account for a junction end that differs from germline. Other DNA sequences from this sample encode an identical CDR3 as well. The V call is TRBV27, the J call TRBJ1-5, with 8 positions matching TRBD1. The CDR3 extends over 15 amino acids. CDR1 and CDR2 (germline): MNHEY, SMNVEV (reference sequence). This chain's CDR3 is CASSPWTGPNQPQHF. In nucleotides, the CDR3 is TGTGCCAGCAGTCCCTGGACAGGGCCCAATCAGCCCCAACATTTT.

This clone was detected only once. This chain uses TRBV30 with TRBJ1-6; 7 bases are a match to TRBD1. Unmatched junction bases numbered 8, after V lost 0 bases and J lost 6 bases. Per germline, CDR1 GTSNPN and CDR2 SVGIG (reference sequence). This CDR3 is built from 16 residues. The DNA of the CDR3 is TGTGCCTGGAGTGTACGGTGGGGACAGACTAATTCACCCCTCCACTTT. Amino acids: CAWSVRWGQTNSPLHF.

This chain links TRBV29-1 with TRBJ2-1; perhaps TRBD2 as D (5 bases). Germline V gene sequence: CDR1 SQVTM, CDR2 ANQGSEA. Trimming pared 5 bases from V and 7 bases from J, leaving 18 bases between. The CDR3 length is 14 residues. The CDR3 nucleotides are TGCAGCGTTTCCCTTAGTCTGAGCGGTAATGAGCAGTTCTTC. Translation gives CSVSLSLSGNEQFF.

The chain couples TRBV27 to TRBJ1-2, with 7 positions matching TRBD1. This CDR3 has 15 amino acids. J gave up 2 bases and V 3 bases, and 6 bases lay outside the gene matches. Germline V gene data show CDR1 as MNHEY and CDR2 as SMNVEV (reference sequence). CDR3: CASSLRTGTNYGYTF. As DNA, the CDR3 is TGTGCCAGCAGTTTGAGGACAGGAACCAACTATGGCTACACCTTC.

This chain links TRBV7-9 with TRBJ2-7, with 10 positions matching TRBD2. The V and J ends lost 5 bases and 1 base, in that order; junction bases with no gene match: 8. The CDR3 contains 16 residues. Germline CDR1 is SEHNR and CDR2 is FQNEAQ (reference sequence). The CDR3 nucleotides read TGTGCCAGCAGCGAAGGAGCGGGAGGGATTTCCTACGAGCAGTACTTC. This gives the protein CASSEGAGGISYEQYF.

The chain uses TRBV30 and TRBJ1-6; 7 bases map to TRBD1. Trimming cost V 2 bases and J 12 bases; bases outside gene matches: 10. The germline gives CDR1 GTSNPN, CDR2 SVGIG (reference sequence). The CDR3 is 14 residues long. CDR3 sequence reads: CAWSRDSSERPLHF. The CDR3 coding sequence is TGTGCCTGGAGTCGGGACAGTTCCGAAAGACCCCTCCACTTT.